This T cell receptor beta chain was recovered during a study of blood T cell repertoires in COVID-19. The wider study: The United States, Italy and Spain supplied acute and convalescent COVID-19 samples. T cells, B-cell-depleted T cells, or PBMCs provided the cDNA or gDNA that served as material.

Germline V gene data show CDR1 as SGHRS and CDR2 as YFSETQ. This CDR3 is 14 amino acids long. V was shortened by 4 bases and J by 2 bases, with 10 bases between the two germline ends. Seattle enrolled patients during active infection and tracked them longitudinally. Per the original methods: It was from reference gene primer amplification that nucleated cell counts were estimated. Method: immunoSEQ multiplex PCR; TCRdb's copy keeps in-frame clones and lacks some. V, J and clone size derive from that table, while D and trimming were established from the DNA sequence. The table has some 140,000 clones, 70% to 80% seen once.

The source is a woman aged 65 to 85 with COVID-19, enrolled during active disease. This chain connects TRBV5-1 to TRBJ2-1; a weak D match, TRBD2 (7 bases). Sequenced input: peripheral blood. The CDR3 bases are TGCGCCAGCAGCCCGGGGGGCACCTACAATGAGCAGTTCTTC. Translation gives CASSPGGTYNEQFF.